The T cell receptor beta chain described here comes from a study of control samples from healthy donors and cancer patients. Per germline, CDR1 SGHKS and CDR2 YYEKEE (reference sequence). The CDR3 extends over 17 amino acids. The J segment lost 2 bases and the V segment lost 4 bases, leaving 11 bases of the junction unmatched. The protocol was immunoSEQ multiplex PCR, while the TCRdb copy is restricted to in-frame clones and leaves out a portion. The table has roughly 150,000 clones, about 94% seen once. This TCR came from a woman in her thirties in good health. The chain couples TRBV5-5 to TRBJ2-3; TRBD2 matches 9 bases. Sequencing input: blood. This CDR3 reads CASSRLGLAGFTDTQYF. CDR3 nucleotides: TGTGCCAGCAGCCGGCTGGGGCTAGCGGGATTCACAGATACGCAGTATTTT.